These 19 T cell receptor beta chains were sequenced from one sample in a study of blood T cell repertoires in COVID-19. TCRdb's table, derived via immunoSEQ multiplex PCR, lists solely in-frame clones and lacks some. The data contain about 280,000 clones, under 90% of them seen just once; the ten biggest clones take up approximately 10%. Sequences were obtained from peripheral blood. Receptor source: a woman under 40 with COVID-19, enrolled during active disease.

The V and J genes are TRBV18 and TRBJ1-1, with TRBD1 identical over 8 bases. CDR3 length: 16 residues. Per the germline V gene, CDR1 is KGHSH and CDR2 is LQKENI. With V trimmed by 1 base and J by 6 bases, 10 bases remained unmatched. For the CDR3, the DNA is TGTGCCAGCTCACCACTACTACAGGGGGACCGGCCTGAAGCTTTCTTT. Protein sequence: CASSPLLQGDRPEAFF.

V usage is TRBV19 and J usage is TRBJ1-1; D not certain. This CDR3 spans 15 amino acids. The germline gives CDR1 LNHDA, CDR2 SQIVND (reference sequence). With 3 bases removed from V and 0 bases from J, the gap between germline ends came to 11 bases. The DNA of the CDR3 is TGTGCCAGTAGTATGGGCGGGAACATGAACACTGAAGCTTTCTTT. It translates to CASSMGGNMNTEAFF.

The chain joins TRBV7-9 to TRBJ2-3; D is possibly TRBD2 (5 bases). This CDR3 region has 16 residues. From germline, CDR1 is SEHNR and CDR2 FQNEAQ (reference sequence). Trimming pared 4 bases from V and 4 bases from J, leaving 18 bases between. CDR3 region: CASSSTLLDLADTQYF. The CDR3 DNA is TGTGCCAGCAGCTCCACGTTACTAGATTTGGCAGATACGCAGTATTTT.

There are a few counts of this clone. The gene calls are TRBV11-2 and TRBJ1-1; no firm D call. V was cut by 8 bases and J by 1 base, with 17 bases left in between. Looked up from germline, CDR1 is SGHAT and CDR2 is FQNNGV. The CDR3 is made up of 15 amino acids. CDR3 in amino acids: CASRQSGVRNTEAFF. The CDR3 coding sequence is TGTGCCAGCCGCCAATCCGGGGTTCGGAACACTGAAGCTTTCTTT.

This chain links TRBV27 with TRBJ2-1, with TRBD1 matching 8 bases. Germline-derived CDR1 and CDR2 are MNHEY and SMNVEV (reference sequence). The CDR3 extends over 12 amino acids. V trimming: 6 bases; J trimming: 12 bases; junction bases outside the gene matches: 7. The CDR3 is CASRTGQGRQFF. CDR3 in DNA: TGTGCCAGCAGAACAGGACAGGGACGGCAGTTCTTC.

CDR3 protein: CASNGLGLGAFF. The CDR3 DNA sequence: TGTGCCAGCAACGGCCTCGGGTTGGGAGCTTTCTTT. The genes are TRBV6-6 and TRBJ1-1; no definite D call. Looked up from germline, CDR1 is MNHNY and CDR2 is SVGAGI (reference sequence). The length of the CDR3 is 12 residues. V was trimmed by 7 bases and J by 10 bases, leaving 16 bases between them.

The V gene is TRBV10-3, the J gene TRBJ1-1, with 7 bases identical to TRBD1. This CDR3 comprises 16 residues. Germline lookup yields CDR1 ENHRY and CDR2 SYGVKD. V shed 4 bases and J 6 bases; nucleotides not matched to a gene: 14. The CDR3 coding sequence is TGTGCCATCAGTGCACCTCCGGGACAGCCGGACGCTGAAGCTTTCTTT. It encodes CAISAPPGQPDAEAFF.

In its sample, this clone was seen a few times. This chain connects TRBV5-1 to TRBJ2-7, with a tentative D call TRBD1 (5 bases). The V end was cut by 2 bases, the J end by 0 bases, with 9 bases between. Germline V gene data show CDR1 as SGHRS and CDR2 as YFSETQ. This CDR3 spans 14 amino acids. CDR3: CASSFDSSSYEQYF. As DNA, the CDR3 is TGCGCCAGCAGCTTCGACAGTAGCTCCTACGAGCAGTACTTC.

The rearrangement links TRBV7-2 to TRBJ2-3; D is possibly TRBD2 (7 bases). The length of the CDR3 is 16 residues. V was clipped by 1 base and J by 1 base, with 12 bases between them. Germline V gene lookup returns CDR1 SGHTA and CDR2 FQGNSA. The CDR3 coding sequence is TGTGCCAGCAGCTTAGGGGGGGGCTGGGGCACAGATACGCAGTATTTT. Translation gives CASSLGGGWGTDTQYF. Supplemented by reference TRBV7-2 and TRBJ2-3, the full variable domain reads GAGVSQSPSNKVTEKGKDVELRCDPISGHTALYWYRQSLGQGLEFLIYFQGNSAPDKSGLPSDRFSAERTGGSVSTLTIQRTQQEDSAVYLCASSLGGGWGTDTQYFGPGTRLTVL.

This clone came up once. The rearrangement joins TRBV30 to TRBJ1-1, with TRBD1 matching over 10 bases. With 0 bases clipped from V and 3 bases from J, the junction kept 1 base outside the gene matches. CDR1 and CDR2 (germline): GTSNPN, SVGIG (reference sequence). The CDR3 length is 14 residues. CDR3 coding DNA: TGTGCCTGGAGTGTCGACAGGGGGCACACTGAAGCTTTCTTT. Translation: CAWSVDRGHTEAFF.

This clone appeared once. The J gene is TRBJ2-1, the V gene TRBV29-1; 11 nucleotides align to TRBD2. The germline gives CDR1 SQVTM, CDR2 ANQGSEA. Unmatched junction bases numbered 8, after V lost 7 bases and J lost 6 bases. The CDR3 loop spans 14 amino acids. The CDR3, as DNA: TGCAGCGGACTAGCGGGGTGGTTGGCCAATGAGCAGTTCTTC. Its protein product is CSGLAGWLANEQFF.

The rearrangement links TRBV5-8 to TRBJ1-5; TRBD1 is a possible D gene (5 bases). V lost 2 bases to trimming and J lost 7 bases, with 10 bases between them. The CDR3 is 13 amino acids. CDR1 is SGHTS and CDR2 is YDEGEE in the germline V gene. CDR3 nucleotides: TGTGCCAGCAGCTTTGGGGGAGGACAGCCCCAGCATTTT. Translated, it gives CASSFGGGQPQHF.

This CDR3 reads CASSLTTAYEQYF. The CDR3 nucleotides are TGCGCCAGCAGCTTAACAACAGCTTACGAGCAGTACTTC. The chain recombines TRBV5-1 with TRBJ2-7, with D hard to call. The CDR3 has 13 residues. V lost 2 bases and J 4 bases, leaving 10 bases between the germline ends. The V gene's germline CDR1 is SGHRS and CDR2 YFSETQ.

The J gene is TRBJ1-3, the V gene TRBV7-2, with D perhaps matching TRBD1 (5 bases). The germline gives CDR1 SGHTA, CDR2 FQGNSA. The V and J ends lost 5 bases and 1 base respectively, with 12 bases between them. This CDR3 spans 15 amino acids. The CDR3 DNA follows: TGTGCCAGCAGCCCAGACGGGGGGTCTGGAAACACCATATATTTT. Its translation is CASSPDGGSGNTIYF.

The chain joins TRBV6-5 to TRBJ1-2; possible D gene TRBD1, 6 bases. Germline loops: CDR1 MNHEY, CDR2 SVGAGI. The CDR3 consists of 16 residues. Trimming took off 0 bases at V and 3 bases at J, with 14 bases between the two ends. The CDR3 protein is CASSYSGGGDDYGYTF. In DNA, the CDR3 is TGTGCCAGCAGTTACTCGGGAGGGGGGGATGACTATGGCTACACCTTC.

This rearrangement joins TRBV10-2 to TRBJ1-2, with D possibly matching TRBD1 (5 bases). V lost 6 bases to trimming and J lost 7 bases, with 12 bases between them. The CDR3 covers 12 residues. Germline CDR1 WSHSY, CDR2 SAAADI. CDR3 amino acids: CASSQGWVGYTF. The DNA of the CDR3 is TGCGCCAGCAGCCAGGGATGGGTTGGCTACACCTTC.

The chain joins TRBV3-1 (or the pseudogene TRBV3-2) to TRBJ2-5; 8 bases fit TRBD2. J was trimmed by 0 bases and V by 3 bases; bases with no gene match: 3. The germline V gene encodes CDR1 LGHDT and CDR2 YNNKEL (reference sequence). The CDR3 runs 15 residues. The CDR3 DNA is TGTGCCAGCAGCCACTCGGGAGGGTACCAAGAGACCCAGTACTTC. It codes for CASSHSGGYQETQYF.

This chain joins TRBV11-2 and TRBJ2-1; the D gene is possibly TRBD1 (6 bases). CDR3 length: 13 amino acids. CDR1 is SGHAT and CDR2 is FQNNGV in the germline V gene. V was trimmed by 7 bases and J by 2 bases, leaving 9 bases between them. The CDR3 coding sequence is TGTGCCAGCACCGGGACAACCTACAATGAGCAGTTCTTC. As protein: CASTGTTYNEQFF.

This clone was picked up one time. The V call is TRBV28, the J call TRBJ1-1; a possible D gene is TRBD1 (5 bases). CDR1 and CDR2 (germline): MDHEN, SYDVKM. There are 14 residues in the CDR3. V was clipped by 5 bases and J by 2 bases, with 12 bases between them. The CDR3 protein is CASSPRTSNTEAFF. In DNA form, the CDR3 reads TGTGCCAGCAGTCCAAGGACAAGTAACACTGAAGCTTTCTTT. The whole variable domain, remainder taken from reference TRBV28 and TRBJ1-1, is DVKVTQSSRYLVKRTGEKVFLECVQDMDHENMFWYRQDPGLGLRLIYFSYDVKMKEKGDIPEGYSVSREKKERFSLILESASTNQTSMYLCASSPRTSNTEAFFGQGTRLTVV.